The source of this TCR beta chain is a study of identical twins. TCRdb re-derived calls from the 5' RACE reads in MiXCR, one entry per CDR3 protein. This sample has around 960,000 distinct CDR3 sequences, with 12% found just once. In germline, CDR1 is SGHVS, CDR2 FQNEAQ. This CDR3 has 14 amino acids. The V end lost 3 bases, the J end lost 1 base, and 9 bases lay between the germline ends. A few counts support this clonotype. The same sample was also studied in work on yellow fever vaccine responses in identical twins. That publication notes: The authors reported partly convergent, partly personalized vaccine responses in identical twins.

Sequenced: PBMCs. The sequence derives from a young woman in good health. The chain is built from TRBV7-8 and TRBJ2-5; D unresolved. CDR3 coding DNA: TGTGCCAGCAGCTTGGGCGCTAGCCAAGAGACCCAGTACTTC. Encoded protein: CASSLGASQETQYF.